Listed here are 22 T cell receptor beta chains from one sample, sequenced in a study of T cell clonotyping in hematopoietic cell transplantation. Sequencing used immunoSEQ multiplex PCR; TCRdb keeps in-frame clones, though not all of them. The table has about 41,000 clones, approximately 95% seen once. Input material: peripheral blood mononuclear cells. These receptors originate from a man aged 25-40 years in good health. Some clones in this sample may be carry-over from other donors' samples.

The chain links TRBV9 to TRBJ2-1, with 8 positions matching TRBD1. The CDR3 spans 15 residues. V was clipped by 1 base and J by 5 bases; unmatched bases: 5. Looked up from germline, CDR1 is SGDLS and CDR2 is YYNGEE. Written as DNA, the CDR3 is TGTGCCAGCAGCGTAACAGGGGGGCCTCACAATGAGCAGTTCTTC. Its protein product is CASSVTGGPHNEQFF.

This clone was counted a single time. This rearrangement joins TRBV30 to TRBJ2-5; D might be TRBD2 (5 bases). Germline V gene data show CDR1 as GTSNPN and CDR2 as SVGIG (reference sequence). The CDR3 runs 13 residues. V gave up 7 bases and J gave up 5 bases, with 17 bases separating them. CDR3 in DNA: TGTGCCTCAGCGGCTGCGAACCTGGAGACCCAGTACTTC. Translating gives CASAAANLETQYF. Using reference TRBV30 and TRBJ2-5 for the parts outside the CDR3, the full variable domain is SQTIHQWPATLVQPVGSPLSLECTVEGTSNPNLYWYRQAAGRGLQLLFYSVGIGQISSEVPQNLSASRPQDRQFILSSKKLLLSDSGFYLCASAAANLETQYFGPGTRLLVL.

The V and J genes are TRBV11-2 and TRBJ1-2; D not resolved. CDR1 is SGHAT, CDR2 FQNNGV, per germline. The CDR3 covers 14 residues. V was pared by 2 bases and J by 2 bases, with 9 bases between. The CDR3 DNA sequence: TGTGCCAGCAGCTTACGTATAGACAACTATGGCTACACCTTC. As protein: CASSLRIDNYGYTF.

The chain employs TRBV5-1 and TRBJ1-1, with D perhaps TRBD1 (6 bases). Germline V gives CDR1 SGHRS, CDR2 YFSETQ. V lost 4 bases to trimming and J lost 4 bases, with 17 bases between them. The CDR3 has 15 residues. CDR3 nucleotides: TGCGCCAGCAGCCACGAGGGGGGGCTCCCCACTGAAGCTTTCTTT. Residues: CASSHEGGLPTEAFF.

The chain links TRBV7-9 to TRBJ1-5, with 10 bases fitting TRBD1. The CDR3 runs to 14 residues. CDR1 and CDR2 from the germline V gene are SEHNR and FQNEAQ (reference sequence). V lost 5 bases and J lost 4; bases outside the gene matches: 2. CDR3 in DNA: TGTGCCAGCAGCCTGGGACAGGGGAATCAGCCCCAGCATTTT. Translated: CASSLGQGNQPQHF.

The rearrangement uses TRBV5-1 and TRBJ1-2; TRBD1 might be the D (6 bases). Germline V lookup: CDR1 SGHRS, CDR2 YFSETQ. Trimming took 0 bases from V and 5 from J, leaving 14 bases between them. The CDR3 contains 15 residues. CDR3 in amino acids: CASSLGNREEYGYTF. Written as DNA, the CDR3 is TGCGCCAGCAGCTTGGGTAACAGGGAGGAATATGGCTACACCTTC.

The J gene is TRBJ1-5, the V gene TRBV10-3; TRBD1 might be the D (5 bases). The CDR3 is 14 residues long. V was shortened by 2 bases and J by 7 bases, with 12 bases between the two germline ends. CDR1 is ENHRY, CDR2 SYGVKD, per germline. The DNA for the CDR3 is TGTGCCATCAGTGAGGGTGGGGGAGACCAGCCCCAGCATTTT. As protein: CAISEGGGDQPQHF.

J is TRBJ2-1 and V is TRBV27; D may be TRBD1 (7 bases). V was trimmed by 6 bases and J by 6 bases, leaving 15 bases between them. Germline V gives CDR1 MNHEY, CDR2 SMNVEV (reference sequence). The CDR3 totals 14 residues. The CDR3 loop is CASSLATGTNEQFF. CDR3 DNA sequence: TGTGCCAGCAGCCTAGCGACAGGGACCAATGAGCAGTTCTTC.

V usage is TRBV7-3 and J usage is TRBJ2-1; 8 bases map to TRBD2. CDR1 and CDR2 from the germline V gene are SGHTA and FQGTGA. Trimming removed 3 bases from V and 10 bases from J; junction bases left unmatched: 11. There are 15 residues in the CDR3. The CDR3 here is CASSLSGAGVGEQFF. CDR3 DNA: TGTGCCAGCAGCTTGAGTGGAGCGGGAGTCGGGGAGCAGTTCTTC.

The rearrangement uses TRBV5-1 and TRBJ2-5, with 9 bases identical to TRBD1. The CDR3 has 14 amino acids. J was trimmed by 4 bases and V by 5 bases; bases with no gene match: 6. Germline CDR1 and CDR2: SGHRS and YFSETQ. CDR3 amino acids: CASSMGQGRETQYF. Here the CDR3 DNA reads TGCGCCAGCAGTATGGGACAGGGTAGAGAGACCCAGTACTTC.

V gene TRBV6-6 combines with J gene TRBJ1-5, with 8 bases matching TRBD1. The junction had 2 bases not matched to a gene; V was cut back by 2 bases and J by 2 bases. The germline V gene encodes CDR1 MNHNY and CDR2 SVGAGI (reference sequence). CDR3 length: 15 amino acids. The CDR3 protein is CASSYGGQGNQPQHF. The DNA of the CDR3 is TGTGCCAGCAGTTACGGGGGACAGGGCAATCAGCCCCAGCATTTT.

This clone appeared a single time. This chain uses TRBV9 with TRBJ2-7; 11 bases align to TRBD2. V shed 4 bases and J 9 bases; nucleotides not matched to a gene: 12. Germline V gives CDR1 SGDLS, CDR2 YYNGEE. This CDR3 spans 15 amino acids. This CDR3 reads CASSPPNSGGATQYF. The CDR3 DNA follows: TGTGCCAGCAGCCCCCCTAATAGCGGGGGGGCAACGCAGTACTTC.

This clone appeared a single time. The chain joins TRBV7-2 to TRBJ2-3; TRBD2 aligns across 9 bases. This CDR3 is 16 amino acids long. The germline gives CDR1 SGHTA, CDR2 FQGNSA. After removal of 1 base from V and 2 bases from J, the junction contained 4 bases not matched to a gene. CDR3 in amino acids: CASSLGAGGPTDTQYF. The CDR3 region has the DNA TGTGCCAGCAGCTTAGGAGCGGGGGGCCCCACAGATACGCAGTATTTT.

The gene calls are TRBV9 and TRBJ1-1; the D is unclear. The CDR3 length is 15 residues. Trimming took off 4 bases at V and 8 bases at J, with 21 bases between the two ends. CDR1 is SGDLS and CDR2 is YYNGEE in the germline V gene. The CDR3 region has the DNA TGTGCCAGCAGCTTGGGGTCCCAGCTAATGGCAGAAGCTTTCTTT. Translation gives CASSLGSQLMAEAFF.

This chain joins TRBV11-2 and TRBJ2-7, with D perhaps TRBD1 (6 bases). Trimming took off 1 base at V and 4 bases at J, with 20 bases between the two ends. CDR1 and CDR2 (germline): SGHAT, FQNNGV. The CDR3 has 17 amino acids. The CDR3: CASSLGWGQGSLYEQYF. Written as DNA, the CDR3 is TGTGCCAGCAGCTTAGGTTGGGGACAAGGGTCCCTTTACGAGCAGTACTTC.

V gene TRBV14 combines with J gene TRBJ1-1; D ambiguous. V dropped 3 bases and J dropped 11 bases, with 10 bases sitting between them. The CDR3 is made up of 11 amino acids. CDR1 is SGHDN and CDR2 is FVKESK in the germline V gene. CDR3 in DNA: TGTGCCAGCAGCCAGACTACGTTGGCTTTCTTT. Protein sequence: CASSQTTLAFF.

J is TRBJ2-1 and V is TRBV5-4; D call uncertain. Germline V lookup: CDR1 SGHNT, CDR2 YYREEE (reference sequence). The V end was cut by 4 bases, the J end by 7 bases, with 15 bases between. The CDR3 contains 14 residues. The CDR3 region is CASSPPDRRNEQFF. The CDR3 coding sequence is TGTGCCAGCAGCCCACCGGACCGTAGGAATGAGCAGTTCTTC.

The chain employs TRBV27 and TRBJ1-2; D possibly corresponds to TRBD1 (5 bases). CDR3 length: 14 residues. The germline CDR1 and CDR2 sequences are MNHEY and SMNVEV (reference sequence). Deletions cut 2 bases from V and 2 bases from J, with 9 bases between. The CDR3 coding sequence is TGTGCCAGCAGTTTAAAAGACAGCAACTATGGCTACACCTTC. Protein: CASSLKDSNYGYTF.

This clone was recorded once. This rearrangement joins TRBV6-5 to TRBJ1-1; D possibly corresponds to TRBD1 (5 bases). CDR1 is MNHEY, CDR2 SVGAGI, per germline. This CDR3 contains 13 residues. Trimming left V 5 bases short and J 7 bases short, with 14 bases between. The CDR3 DNA follows: TGTGCCAGCAGTCCTCGTGGGGGTCTTGAAGCTTTCTTT. This translates into CASSPRGGLEAFF.

The V gene is TRBV19, the J gene TRBJ2-7, with 7 bases that match TRBD1. Trimming took 6 bases from V and 5 from J; bases not matched to a gene: 7. Germline CDR1 and CDR2: LNHDA and SQIVND (reference sequence). CDR3 length: 13 amino acids. The CDR3, as DNA: TGTGCCAGTAGCCAACTCGACAGGGACGAGCAGTACTTC. It encodes CASSQLDRDEQYF.

The chain recombines TRBV9 with TRBJ1-4, with D unresolved. This CDR3 is built from 14 residues. Trimming stripped 0 bases from V and 5 bases from J, with 8 bases between. In germline, CDR1 is SGDLS, CDR2 YYNGEE. For the CDR3, the DNA is TGTGCCAGCAGCGTAGTCGCAGACAATGAAAAACTGTTTTTT. It yields the protein CASSVVADNEKLFF.

V and J are TRBV6-5 and TRBJ1-2, with D perhaps matching TRBD1 (5 bases). With 6 bases removed from V and 6 bases from J, the gap between germline ends came to 8 bases. Germline V gene lookup returns CDR1 MNHEY and CDR2 SVGAGI. The CDR3 is made up of 11 amino acids. The chain's CDR3 is CASRQGDGYTF. CDR3 coding DNA: TGTGCCAGCAGGCAGGGCGATGGCTACACCTTC.